The next 25 T cell receptor beta chains were all read from a single sample in a study of T cell changes during pregnancy in multiple sclerosis. Generated by immunoSEQ multiplex PCR, the TCRdb table keeps only in-frame clones and is missing some. Among 65,000 to 80,000 clones listed, 90% to 95% were seen once. Sequences were derived from CD4+ T cells from peripheral blood mononuclear cells, sampled before pregnancy. Receptors were obtained from a female donor with multiple sclerosis, enrolled in a pregnancy study.

This rearrangement joins TRBV29-1 to TRBJ2-2; D is possibly TRBD1 (6 bases). From germline, CDR1 is SQVTM and CDR2 ANQGSEA. This CDR3 has 14 amino acids. V lost 7 bases and J 0 bases, leaving 12 bases between the germline ends. CDR3 loop: CSGRQETNTGELFF. CDR3 DNA sequence: TGCAGCGGGAGACAGGAGACGAACACCGGGGAGCTGTTTTTT.

The chain couples TRBV6-1 to TRBJ1-2; 10 nucleotides match TRBD1. The germline gives CDR1 MNHNS, CDR2 SASEGT. CDR3 length: 14 amino acids. Losses at the gene ends were 7 bases for V and 5 bases for J; bases not matched to a gene: 7. CDR3 sequence reads: CASMSTGGPYGYTF. CDR3 bases: TGTGCCAGCATGTCGACAGGGGGCCCTTATGGCTACACCTTC.

V and J are TRBV6-5 and TRBJ2-7; D call uncertain. This CDR3 comprises 15 residues. From germline, CDR1 is MNHEY and CDR2 SVGAGI. V was pared by 6 bases and J by 3 bases, with 18 bases between. CDR3 sequence: CASSSSRRSSYEQYF. The CDR3 coding sequence is TGTGCCAGCAGCTCCTCAAGAAGGTCTAGCTACGAGCAGTACTTC.

This chain uses TRBV28 with TRBJ2-3; possibly TRBD1 for D (7 bases). The CDR3 spans 16 residues. Trimming stripped 5 bases from V and 5 bases from J, with 20 bases between. CDR1 and CDR2 from the germline V gene are MDHEN and SYDVKM. The DNA of the CDR3 is TGTGCCAGCAGTCCCCACCTGGCAGGGGGGATAGATACGCAGTATTTT. The encoded protein is CASSPHLAGGIDTQYF.

This sequence joins TRBV23-1 and TRBJ1-5, with 10 nucleotides matching TRBD1. TRBV23-1 is an ORF, and what it does is uncertain. Trimming at V came to 2 bases and at J to 7 bases, leaving 5 bases not matched to a gene. This CDR3 spans 15 amino acids. In DNA, the CDR3 is TGCGCCAGCAGTCAAAACGGGACAGGGGACCAGCCCCAGCATTTT. Its protein is CASSQNGTGDQPQHF.

The chain has TRBV6-1 and TRBJ2-3; D possibly corresponds to TRBD2 (6 bases). The V end was cut by 3 bases, the J end by 5 bases, with 6 bases between. Germline V gene data show CDR1 as MNHNS and CDR2 as SASEGT. The CDR3 length is 12 residues. This CDR3 is CASSDGGDTQYF. In nucleotides, the CDR3 is TGTGCCAGCAGTGACGGGGGAGATACGCAGTATTTT.

The chain is built from TRBV27 and TRBJ1-3; 8 bases are a match to TRBD1. J was trimmed by 2 bases and V by 6 bases; bases with no gene match: 6. Germline assignment: CDR1 MNHEY and CDR2 SMNVEV (reference sequence). The CDR3 is 15 residues long. The CDR3 DNA reads as TGTGCCAGCAGGGCGACAGGGGTGGCTGGAAACACCATATATTTT. Translation gives CASRATGVAGNTIYF.

The chain combines TRBV28 with TRBJ2-7, with 10 bases fitting TRBD1. The V gene's germline CDR1 is MDHEN and CDR2 SYDVKM. The ends lost 5 bases at V and 2 bases at J; junction bases unmatched: 3. The CDR3 runs to 14 residues. The CDR3 sequence: CASSRQGAPYEQYF. CDR3 nucleotide sequence: TGTGCCAGCAGTAGACAGGGGGCCCCCTACGAGCAGTACTTC.

The count of this clone is one. The rearrangement joins TRBV4-1 to TRBJ2-3; D uncertain. The CDR3 loop spans 16 amino acids. Germline V CDR1 and CDR2: MGHRA, YSYEKL. V was shortened by 4 bases and J by 2 bases, with 16 bases between the two germline ends. The CDR3 DNA follows: TGCGCCAGCAGCCTATCCTCGAGTCCTAACACAGATACGCAGTATTTT. Amino acid sequence: CASSLSSSPNTDTQYF.

The V and J genes are TRBV5-5 and TRBJ1-3; D gene uncertain. Germline V CDR1 and CDR2: SGHKS, YYEKEE (reference sequence). V was pared by 4 bases and J by 2 bases, with 19 bases between. This CDR3 contains 17 residues. The CDR3 protein is CASSPGGSGSPGNTIYF. For the CDR3, the DNA is TGTGCCAGCAGCCCCGGCGGGTCGGGGAGCCCTGGAAACACCATATATTTT.

The chain is built from TRBV5-1 and TRBJ1-1; D gene unclear. The CDR3 is made up of 13 amino acids. The V gene's germline CDR1 is SGHRS and CDR2 YFSETQ. V lost 4 bases, J lost 4 bases, and 11 bases lay in between. CDR3 nucleotides: TGCGCCAGCAGCAATCGGGGTGGCACTGAAGCTTTCTTT. This sequence encodes CASSNRGGTEAFF.

The rearrangement joins TRBV30 to TRBJ2-7, with D possibly TRBD1 on 5 matching bases. This CDR3 comprises 12 residues. The V gene lost 8 bases and the J gene lost 6 bases, with 17 bases spanning the gap. The germline CDR1 and CDR2 sequences are GTSNPN and SVGIG (reference sequence). This chain's CDR3 is CAHKGSAAEQYF. In DNA, the CDR3 is TGTGCCCATAAGGGGTCCGCCGCCGAGCAGTACTTC.

The chain is built from TRBV5-8 and TRBJ2-2; D possibly corresponds to TRBD2 (5 bases). Trimming stripped 4 bases from V and 9 bases from J, with 13 bases between. CDR1 and CDR2 from the germline V gene are SGHTS and YDEGEE. The CDR3 is 13 amino acids. CDR3: CASSITRGRELFF. The CDR3 region has the DNA TGTGCCAGCAGCATAACACGGGGAAGGGAGCTGTTTTTT. Supplemented by reference TRBV5-8 and TRBJ2-2, the full variable domain reads EAGVTQSPTHLIKTRGQQATLRCSPISGHTSVYWYQQALGLGLQFLLWYDEGEERNRGNFPPRFSGRQFPNYSSELNVNALELEDSALYLCASSITRGRELFFGEGSRLTVL.

Here the CDR3 DNA reads TGCGCCAGCAGCTTGATGTGGGAAGCTAGCGGGAGTAGTTGTGAGCAGTACTTC. Translation: CASSLMWEASGSSCEQYF. This chain joins TRBV5-1 and TRBJ2-7; the match to TRBD2 covers 10 bases. Losses at the gene ends were 1 base for V and 7 bases for J; bases not matched to a gene: 17. This CDR3 has 18 residues. CDR1 and CDR2 (germline): SGHRS, YFSETQ.

The chain is built from TRBV2 and TRBJ2-3; 14 bases match TRBD2. Trimming took 7 bases from V and 3 from J; bases not matched to a gene: 6. Germline V CDR1 and CDR2: SNHLY, FYNNEI. The CDR3 is 16 residues long. The CDR3 protein is CASTRLAGGLTDTQYF. The CDR3 DNA follows: TGTGCCAGCACAAGACTAGCGGGGGGGTTGACAGATACGCAGTATTTT.

The rearrangement uses TRBV2 and TRBJ1-5; D perhaps matches TRBD1 (5 bases). V lost 7 bases and J lost 9, with 16 bases in between. The V gene's germline CDR1 is SNHLY and CDR2 FYNNEI. This CDR3 is 13 amino acids long. The CDR3 DNA reads TGTGCCAGCAAGGGTACGGGGGATAGGCCCCAGCATTTT. Its translation is CASKGTGDRPQHF.

V gene TRBV6-1 combines with J gene TRBJ1-3; 9 positions match TRBD1. From germline, CDR1 is MNHNS and CDR2 SASEGT. J lost 1 base, V lost 8 bases, and 6 bases had no gene match. CDR3 length equals 15 residues. The CDR3, as DNA: TGTGCCAGCCGGGACAGGGCGTATTCTGGAAACACCATATATTTT. As protein: CASRDRAYSGNTIYF.

This chain links TRBV19 with TRBJ1-4; D call uncertain. The CDR3 has 12 residues. Germline V gives CDR1 LNHDA, CDR2 SQIVND (reference sequence). The V and J ends lost 8 bases and 8 bases respectively, with 12 bases between them. The CDR3 sequence is CASGENGEKLFF. As DNA, the CDR3 is TGTGCCAGTGGGGAGAATGGAGAAAAACTGTTTTTT.

The CDR3: CASRQGAGGYTF. The CDR3 DNA is TGTGCCAGCAGACAGGGGGCTGGTGGCTACACCTTC. The chain combines TRBV25-1 with TRBJ1-2, with TRBD1 matching over 9 bases. The CDR3 spans 12 residues. V was clipped by 6 bases and J by 7 bases; unmatched bases: 3. Germline CDR1 and CDR2: MGHDK and SYGVNS.

The gene calls are TRBV5-1 and TRBJ1-2; D perhaps matches TRBD1 (6 bases). Germline-derived CDR1 and CDR2 are SGHRS and YFSETQ. V was clipped by 0 bases and J by 0 bases, with 12 bases between them. The CDR3 covers 16 residues. CDR3 amino acids: CASSLARTDSNYGYTF. CDR3 nucleotides: TGCGCCAGCAGCTTGGCTAGGACAGATTCTAACTATGGCTACACCTTC. The entire variable domain, with the rest obtained from reference TRBV5-1 and TRBJ1-2, is as follows: KAGVTQTPRYLIKTRGQQVTLSCSPISGHRSVSWYQQTPGQGLQFLFEYFSETQRNKGNFPGRFSGRQFSNSRSEMNVSTLELGDSALYLCASSLARTDSNYGYTFGSGTRLTVV.

The rearrangement uses TRBV28 and TRBJ2-7; the D is unclear. CDR1 is MDHEN, CDR2 SYDVKM, per germline. The CDR3 runs 12 residues. V lost 1 base to trimming and J lost 3 bases, with 4 bases between them. Here the CDR3 reads CASSLYGYEQYF. DNA for the CDR3: TGTGCCAGCAGTTTATACGGCTACGAGCAGTACTTC.

The gene calls are TRBV5-6 and TRBJ2-7, with D possibly being TRBD2 (5 bases). Germline V gene sequence: CDR1 SGHDT, CDR2 YYEEEE. This CDR3 region has 12 residues. V lost 1 base, J lost 9 bases, and 11 bases lay in between. CDR3: CASSLIGVGQYF. Written as DNA, the CDR3 is TGTGCCAGCAGCTTGATCGGGGTAGGGCAGTACTTC.

This chain uses TRBV9 with TRBJ2-5, with 8 positions matching TRBD1. CDR3 length equals 15 residues. Germline V CDR1 and CDR2: SGDLS, YYNGEE. V trimming: 3 bases; J trimming: 5 bases; junction bases outside the gene matches: 9. CDR3 coding DNA: TGTGCCAGCAGCGGTACTACAGGGGGATGGGAGACCCAGTACTTC. Translation: CASSGTTGGWETQYF.

This clone was detected only once. In DNA form, the CDR3 reads TGTGCCAGCAGCCCCGGGACAGGGGGCCGGAGGGACACTGAAGCTTTCTTT. Amino acid sequence: CASSPGTGGRRDTEAFF. The V call is TRBV5-4, the J call TRBJ1-1, with TRBD1 matching over 12 bases. Germline CDR1 and CDR2: SGHNT and YYREEE (reference sequence). J lost 3 bases, V lost 4 bases, and 10 bases had no gene match. The CDR3 is 17 amino acids.

V is TRBV4-2 and J is TRBJ2-2; 11 bases fit TRBD2. The CDR3 runs 18 residues. Per germline, CDR1 LGHNA and CDR2 YNFKEQ. The J segment lost 4 bases and the V segment lost 6 bases, leaving 13 bases of the junction unmatched. CDR3 region: CASSKGLAGGGVTGELFF. CDR3 sequence (DNA): TGTGCCAGCAGTAAGGGGCTAGCGGGAGGAGGGGTCACCGGGGAGCTGTTTTTT.